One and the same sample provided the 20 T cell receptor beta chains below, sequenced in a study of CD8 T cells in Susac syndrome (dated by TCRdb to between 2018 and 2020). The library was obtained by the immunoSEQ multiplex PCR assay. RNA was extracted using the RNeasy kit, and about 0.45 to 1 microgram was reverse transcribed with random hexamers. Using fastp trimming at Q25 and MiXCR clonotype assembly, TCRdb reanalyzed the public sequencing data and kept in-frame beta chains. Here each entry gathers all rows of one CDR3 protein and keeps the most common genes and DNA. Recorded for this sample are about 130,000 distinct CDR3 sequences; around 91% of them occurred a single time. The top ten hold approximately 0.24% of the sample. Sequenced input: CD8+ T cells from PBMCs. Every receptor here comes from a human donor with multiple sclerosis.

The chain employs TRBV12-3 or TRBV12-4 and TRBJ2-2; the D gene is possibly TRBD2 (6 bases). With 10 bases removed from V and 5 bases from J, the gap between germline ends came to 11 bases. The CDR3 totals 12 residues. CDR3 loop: CANRGFTGELFF. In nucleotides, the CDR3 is TGTGCCAACCGGGGGTTTACCGGGGAGCTGTTTTTT.

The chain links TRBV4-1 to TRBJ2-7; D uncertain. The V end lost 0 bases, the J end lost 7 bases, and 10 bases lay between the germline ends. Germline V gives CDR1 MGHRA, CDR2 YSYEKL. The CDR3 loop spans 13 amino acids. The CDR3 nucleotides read TGCGCCAGCAGCCAAGAGAGATTAAGAGAGCAGTACTTC. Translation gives CASSQERLREQYF.

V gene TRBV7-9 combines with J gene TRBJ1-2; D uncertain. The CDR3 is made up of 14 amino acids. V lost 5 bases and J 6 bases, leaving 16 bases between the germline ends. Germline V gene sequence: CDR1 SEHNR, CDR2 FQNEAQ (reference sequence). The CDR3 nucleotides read TGTGCCAGCAGCCTGGGCAGAACGGGGAATGGCTACACCTTC. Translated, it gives CASSLGRTGNGYTF.

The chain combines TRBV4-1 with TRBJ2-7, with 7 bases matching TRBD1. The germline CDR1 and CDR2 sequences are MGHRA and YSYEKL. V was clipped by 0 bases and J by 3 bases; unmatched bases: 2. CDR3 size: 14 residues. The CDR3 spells CASSQEGQLYEQYF. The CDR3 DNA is TGCGCCAGCAGCCAAGAGGGACAGCTCTACGAGCAGTACTTC.

For the CDR3, the DNA is TGTGCCAGCAGCTTAGTGGGACAGGGGAGAGAGACCCAGTACTTC. Residues: CASSLVGQGRETQYF. The rearrangement joins TRBV7-8 to TRBJ2-5; 10 bases are a match to TRBD1. CDR3 size: 15 residues. V was clipped by 1 base and J by 4 bases; unmatched bases: 3. The germline V gene encodes CDR1 SGHVS and CDR2 FQNEAQ.

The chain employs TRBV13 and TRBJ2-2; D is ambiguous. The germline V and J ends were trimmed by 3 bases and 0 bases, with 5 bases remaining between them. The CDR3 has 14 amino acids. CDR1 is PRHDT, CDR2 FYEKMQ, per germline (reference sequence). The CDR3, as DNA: TGTGCCAGCAGCTTCCCTACGAACACCGGGGAGCTGTTTTTT. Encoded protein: CASSFPTNTGELFF.

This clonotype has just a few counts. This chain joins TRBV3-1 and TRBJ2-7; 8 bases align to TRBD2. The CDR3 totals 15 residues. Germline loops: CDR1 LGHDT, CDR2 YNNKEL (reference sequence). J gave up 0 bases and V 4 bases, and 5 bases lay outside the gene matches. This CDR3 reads CASSLVAGPSYEQYF. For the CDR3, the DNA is TGTGCCAGCAGCCTCGTAGCGGGGCCCTCCTACGAGCAGTACTTC.

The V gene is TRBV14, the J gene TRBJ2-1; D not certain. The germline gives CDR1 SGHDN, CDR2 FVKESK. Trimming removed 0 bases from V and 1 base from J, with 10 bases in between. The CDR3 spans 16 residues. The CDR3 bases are TGTGCCAGCAGCCAAGATCTGGGTCTTTCCTACAATGAGCAGTTCTTC. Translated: CASSQDLGLSYNEQFF.

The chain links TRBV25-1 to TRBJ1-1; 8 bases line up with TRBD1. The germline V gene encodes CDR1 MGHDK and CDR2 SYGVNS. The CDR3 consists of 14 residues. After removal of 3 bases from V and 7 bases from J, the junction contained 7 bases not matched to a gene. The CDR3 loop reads CASSETGAGVEAFF. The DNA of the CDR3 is TGTGCCAGCAGTGAGACAGGGGCGGGGGTTGAAGCTTTCTTT.

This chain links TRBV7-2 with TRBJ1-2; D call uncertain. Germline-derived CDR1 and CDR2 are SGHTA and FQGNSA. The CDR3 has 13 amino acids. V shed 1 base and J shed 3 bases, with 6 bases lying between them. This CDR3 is CASSLDSYYGYTF. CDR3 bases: TGTGCCAGCAGCTTAGACAGCTACTATGGCTACACCTTC.

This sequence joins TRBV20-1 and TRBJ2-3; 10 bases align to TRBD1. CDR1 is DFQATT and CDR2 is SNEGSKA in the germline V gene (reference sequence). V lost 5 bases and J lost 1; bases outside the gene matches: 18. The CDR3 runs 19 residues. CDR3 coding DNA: TGCAGTGCTTCTACCCCGACAGGGGGCTTAACTAGCGGCACAGATACGCAGTATTTT. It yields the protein CSASTPTGGLTSGTDTQYF.

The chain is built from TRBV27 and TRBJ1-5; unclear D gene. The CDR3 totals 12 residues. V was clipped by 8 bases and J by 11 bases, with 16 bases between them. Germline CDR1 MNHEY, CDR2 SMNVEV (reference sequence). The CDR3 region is CASGILGSTQHF. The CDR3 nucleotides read TGTGCCAGCGGGATTTTGGGTAGCACCCAGCATTTT.

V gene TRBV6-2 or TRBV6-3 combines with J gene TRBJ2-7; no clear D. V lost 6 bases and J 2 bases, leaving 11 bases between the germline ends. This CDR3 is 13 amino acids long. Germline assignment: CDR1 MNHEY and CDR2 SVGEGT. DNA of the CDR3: TGTGCCAGCAGCCTCTCGGACCCCTACGAGCAGTACTTC. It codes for CASSLSDPYEQYF.

The CDR3 spells CATSSSGGETGELFF. The DNA for the CDR3 is TGTGCCACCAGCAGTTCGGGAGGGGAAACCGGGGAGCTGTTTTTT. The gene calls are TRBV15 and TRBJ2-2; 8 bases match TRBD2. V was clipped by 3 bases and J by 5 bases; unmatched bases: 5. CDR3 length: 15 amino acids. Germline CDR1 is LNHNV and CDR2 is YYDKDF (reference sequence).

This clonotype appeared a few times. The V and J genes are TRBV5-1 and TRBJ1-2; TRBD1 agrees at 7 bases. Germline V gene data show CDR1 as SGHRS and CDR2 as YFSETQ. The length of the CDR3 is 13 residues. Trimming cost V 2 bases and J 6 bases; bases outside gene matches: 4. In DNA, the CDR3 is TGCGCCAGCAGCTTAGAAGGGGGCCATGGCTACACCTTC. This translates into CASSLEGGHGYTF.

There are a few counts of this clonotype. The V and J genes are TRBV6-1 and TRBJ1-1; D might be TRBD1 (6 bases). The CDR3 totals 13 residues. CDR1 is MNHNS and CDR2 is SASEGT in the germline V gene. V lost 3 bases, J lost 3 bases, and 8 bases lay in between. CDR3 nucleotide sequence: TGTGCCAGCAGTGACCAGGGGTACACTGAAGCTTTCTTT. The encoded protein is CASSDQGYTEAFF.

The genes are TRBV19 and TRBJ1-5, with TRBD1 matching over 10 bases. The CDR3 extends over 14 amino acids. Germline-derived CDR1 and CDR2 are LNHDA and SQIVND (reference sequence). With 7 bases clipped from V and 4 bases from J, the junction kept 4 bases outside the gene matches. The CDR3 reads CASKGTGANQPQHF. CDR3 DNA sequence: TGTGCCAGTAAGGGGACAGGGGCGAATCAGCCCCAGCATTTT.

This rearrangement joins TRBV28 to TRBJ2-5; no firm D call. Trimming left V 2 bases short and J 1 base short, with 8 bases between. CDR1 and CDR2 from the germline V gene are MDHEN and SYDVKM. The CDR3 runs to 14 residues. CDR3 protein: CASSLTSSQETQYF. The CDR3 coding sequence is TGTGCCAGCAGTTTAACCAGTTCCCAAGAGACCCAGTACTTC.

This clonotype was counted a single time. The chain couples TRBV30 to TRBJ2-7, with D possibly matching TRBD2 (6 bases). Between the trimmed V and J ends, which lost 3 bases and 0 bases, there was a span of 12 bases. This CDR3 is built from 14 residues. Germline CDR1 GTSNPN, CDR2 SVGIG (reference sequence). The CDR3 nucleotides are TGTGCCTGGAGCCCGGGACTCCTCTCCTACGAGCAGTACTTC. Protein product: CAWSPGLLSYEQYF.

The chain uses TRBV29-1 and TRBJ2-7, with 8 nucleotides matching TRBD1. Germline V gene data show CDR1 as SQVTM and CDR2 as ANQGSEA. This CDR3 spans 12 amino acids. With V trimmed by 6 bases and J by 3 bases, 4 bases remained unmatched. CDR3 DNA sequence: TGCAGCGTCGGACAGGGCGACTACGAGCAGTACTTC. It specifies CSVGQGDYEQYF.